The source of this T cell receptor beta chain is a study of cytomegalovirus exposure and HLA in healthy donors. Study context: Early release data held 80 million to 100 million unique TCRs from HLA-typed donors. Clustering assigned 81% of the approximately 400 genotyped donors to the Caucasian-associated ancestry cluster.

13 Jbeta primers and 60 Vbeta primers were used for the PCR. The repertoire was sequenced with immunoSEQ multiplex PCR; TCRdb's copy has only in-frame clones and lacks some. This sample has roughly 80,000 clones, with about 60% found just once. Samples came from healthy bone marrow donors. Germline V gene sequence: CDR1 SGDLS, CDR2 YYNGEE. This CDR3 is 15 amino acids long. V lost 4 bases, J lost 5 bases, and 9 bases stayed unmatched. This clonotype was obtained from a man aged 30 to 39 in good health and CMV-seropositive. This sequence joins TRBV9 and TRBJ2-1, with TRBD2 matching 7 bases. Sequencing was performed on PBMCs. The CDR3 coding sequence is TGTGCCAGCAGCAGAGCAGCGGGGTCTAACAATGAGCAGTTCTTC. It encodes CASSRAAGSNNEQFF.